This T cell receptor (beta chain) was documented in a study of T cell repertoires in cytomegalovirus infection. One entry per CDR3 protein results from TCRdb running MiXCR on the reads. Among more than 150,000 distinct CDR3 sequences listed, approximately 28% were seen once. To note about this clonotype: What it binds is not known.

V was clipped by 0 bases and J by 6 bases, with 9 bases between them. The germline V gene has CDR1 SGHKS and CDR2 YYEKEE (reference sequence). The CDR3 is 14 residues long. Broader study findings: Dominant in the ex vivo response were TCR beta clonotypes restricted by HLA-C and specific for CMV. Identification of carriers of CMV plus the relevant HLA was achieved through cumulative public TCR beta family frequency.

This receptor was identified in a human donor in good health (CMV status not recorded). Some clones in this sample may be carry-over from other donors' samples. V usage is TRBV5-5 and J usage is TRBJ1-4; D is uncertain. Sequencing input: PBMCs. CDR3 loop: CASSLGQVDEKLFF. The DNA of the CDR3 is TGTGCCAGCAGCTTGGGGCAGGTTGATGAAAAACTGTTTTTT.